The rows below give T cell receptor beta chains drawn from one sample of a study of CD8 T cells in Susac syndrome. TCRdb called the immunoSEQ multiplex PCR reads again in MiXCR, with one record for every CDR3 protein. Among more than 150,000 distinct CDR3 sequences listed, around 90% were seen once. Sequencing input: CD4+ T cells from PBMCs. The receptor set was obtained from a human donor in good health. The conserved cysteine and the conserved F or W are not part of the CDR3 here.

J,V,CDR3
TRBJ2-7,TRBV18,ASSRGDRGHEQY
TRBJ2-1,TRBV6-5,ATSGSGNEQF
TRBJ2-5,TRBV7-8,ASSRGLGQKQETQY
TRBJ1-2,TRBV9,ASSVGGDSNYGYT
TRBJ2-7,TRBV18,ASSPLQGAGEQY
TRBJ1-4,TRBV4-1,ASSQVRATNEKLF
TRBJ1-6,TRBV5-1,ASSFQGGAGNSPLH
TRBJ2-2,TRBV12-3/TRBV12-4,ASSSRWGANTGELF
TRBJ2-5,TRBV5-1,ASSSRADRTQY
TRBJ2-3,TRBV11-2,ASSPLSGTQY
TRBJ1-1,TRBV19,ASTHTPMNTEAF
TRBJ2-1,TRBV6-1,ASTFIRGGDEQF
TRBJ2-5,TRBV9,ASSVGTGTETQY
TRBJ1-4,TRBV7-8,ASSLAGFGHEKLF
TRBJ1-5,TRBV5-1,ASSPIGNQPQH
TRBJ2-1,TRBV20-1,SASGGTSGSNEQF
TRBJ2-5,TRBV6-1,ASRSGLAGALQETQY
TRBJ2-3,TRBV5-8,ASSFNSGGDTQY
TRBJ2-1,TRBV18,ASSPYTGDLRNEQF
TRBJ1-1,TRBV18,ASSPKLGRGNTEAF
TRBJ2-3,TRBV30,AWSPHTDTQY
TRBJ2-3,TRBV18,ASSPGVADLDTQY
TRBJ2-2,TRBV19,ASRQGGSTGELF
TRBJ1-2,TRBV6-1,ASSVNRGHYGYT
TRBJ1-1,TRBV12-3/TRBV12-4,ASSQTIGTGYTEAF
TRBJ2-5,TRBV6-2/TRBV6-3,ASRRQGQETQY
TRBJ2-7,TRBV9,ASSVVGTSGIYEQY
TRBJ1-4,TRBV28,ASHTTGGGWEKLF
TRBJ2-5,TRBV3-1,ASSQLGGTQY
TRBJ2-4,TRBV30,AWRGTDRVQNIQY
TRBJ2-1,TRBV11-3,ASSFERDTEQF
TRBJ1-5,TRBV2,ASSDQQGNQPQH
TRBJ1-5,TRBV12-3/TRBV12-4,ASRMAGQGSQPQH
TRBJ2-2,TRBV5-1,ASSYRRESPGELF
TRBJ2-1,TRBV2,ASSEEGAASYNEQF
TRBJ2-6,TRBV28,ASSFRKNSGANVLT
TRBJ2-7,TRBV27,ASASGTGHEQY
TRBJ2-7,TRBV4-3,ASSQDRAGSSYEQY
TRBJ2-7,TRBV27,ASSLLDRDFIYEQY
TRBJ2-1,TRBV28,ASSPWRTSGNHNEQF